This is a list of T cell receptor beta chains from one sample in a study of blood T cell repertoires in COVID-19. Sequencing was performed with immunoSEQ multiplex PCR; in TCRdb, only in-frame clones are kept and a portion is missing. In the table there are about 57,000 clones, about four fifths of which are singletons. Sequenced sample: peripheral blood. The receptors stem from a woman aged 55-70 years with acute or convalescent COVID-19. The CDR3 runs from the conserved cysteine through the conserved F or W. Fields, in order: V gene, J gene, clone size, D gene, CDR3 DNA, CDR3 protein. A D gene is named only where the DNA matches it firmly. Some rows have no size entry. The others give once, few or many, or a class for an expanded clone.

TRBV10-2	TRBJ2-7	NA	NA	TGCGCCAGTTGTGGGAGAGACTACGAGCAGTACTTC	CASCGRDYEQYF
TRBV10-3	TRBJ1-3	NA	NA	TGTGCCATCGGGCGGCACAGGAGTGGAAACACCATATATTTT	CAIGRHRSGNTIYF
TRBV7-9	TRBJ1-4	NA	NA	TGTGCCAGCAGCCCGGACAGTAGAATGGAAAAACTGTTTTTT	CASSPDSRMEKLFF
TRBV5-5	TRBJ1-2	once	NA	TGTGCCAGCAGCTTGGGCAGGGGAGCTAACTATGGCTACACCTTC	CASSLGRGANYGYTF
TRBV7-2	TRBJ1-4	NA	NA	TGTGCCAGCAGCTCCGGGACACGAAGTGAAAAACTGTTTTTT	CASSSGTRSEKLFF
TRBV7-8	TRBJ1-2	NA	TRBD1	TGTGCCAGCAGCCCAGCAGGGGGCCAAAACTATGGCTACACCTTC	CASSPAGGQNYGYTF
TRBV7-9	TRBJ2-5	NA	NA	TGTGCCAGCAGCCACGGGACTCCCTATATTCAAGAGACCCAGTACTTC	CASSHGTPYIQETQYF
TRBV7-8	TRBJ1-4	NA	NA	TGTGCCAGCAGCCCGCGTCTTGCAACTAATGAAAAACTGTTTTTT	CASSPRLATNEKLFF
TRBV11-3	TRBJ2-3	NA	TRBD2	TGTGCCAGCAGCTCAAGGACTAGCGACACAGATACGCAGTATTTT	CASSSRTSDTDTQYF
TRBV5-1	TRBJ2-3	NA	TRBD1	TGCGCCAGCAGCTCACAGGGGATCGCAGATACGCAGTATTTT	CASSSQGIADTQYF
TRBV19	TRBJ2-7	NA	NA	TGTGCCAGTAGTATCCCAGGGACTTACGAGCAGTACTTC	CASSIPGTYEQYF
TRBV29-1	TRBJ2-5	NA	NA	TGCAGCGTTGTGAGTATCCAAGAGACCCAGTACTTC	CSVVSIQETQYF
TRBV19	TRBJ1-3	once	TRBD1	TGTGCCAGTAGTCCCTGGACAGGGAATTTACTCTCTGGAAACACCATATATTTT	CASSPWTGNLLSGNTIYF
TRBV6-5	TRBJ1-1	NA	NA	TGTGCCAGCAGTTTAGAGTCCGGGAGCCTGGGCACTGAAGCTTTCTTT	CASSLESGSLGTEAFF
TRBV9	TRBJ1-2	NA	NA	TGTGCCAGCAGCGTACGTGGTAACTATCACGGCTACACCTTC	CASSVRGNYHGYTF
TRBV5-5	TRBJ1-3	NA	NA	TGTGCCAGCAGCTCGGGACCCAGAGCGGGTGGAAACACCATATATTTT	CASSSGPRAGGNTIYF
TRBV10-3	TRBJ2-7	NA	TRBD1	TGTGCCATCAGTGAAACCGGGACAGGTTCCGAGCAGTACTTC	CAISETGTGSEQYF
TRBV10-3	TRBJ2-3	NA	NA	TGTGCCATCCGGGGATCCACAGATACGCAGTATTTT	CAIRGSTDTQYF
TRBV24-1	TRBJ1-5	NA	TRBD1	TGTGCCACGCGGACAGGGGGTTACCTAGTTGGCAATCAGCCCCAGCATTTT	CATRTGGYLVGNQPQHF
TRBV9	TRBJ1-1	once	NA	TGTGCCAGCAGCGTAGCAGGGATAAGGGACACTGAAGCTTTCTTT	CASSVAGIRDTEAFF
TRBV3-1/TRBV3-2	TRBJ2-5	NA	NA	TGTGCCAGCAGCCGTGAGGACAGACAAAGAGAGACCCAGTACTTC	CASSREDRQRETQYF
TRBV27	TRBJ1-2	NA	NA	TGTGCCAGCAGTTTACGACAGTACTATGGCTACACCTTC	CASSLRQYYGYTF
TRBV2	TRBJ2-5	NA	NA	TGTGCCAGCAGTGAAGCGGAAGGAGGGGTCCAAGAGACCCAGTACTTC	CASSEAEGGVQETQYF
TRBV2	TRBJ2-1	NA	TRBD1	TGTGCCAGCAGCCCGGACAGGACATCCCTCGGTGAGCAGTTCTTC	CASSPDRTSLGEQFF
TRBV6-2/TRBV6-3	TRBJ2-7	NA	NA	TGTGCCAGCAGTTATCAACAATCGGACATAGAGCAGTACTTC	CASSYQQSDIEQYF
TRBV5-4	TRBJ1-1	NA	TRBD1	TGTGCCAGCAGCCAATTGGACAGGGGCCCCGAAGCTTTCTTT	CASSQLDRGPEAFF
TRBV7-9	TRBJ2-7	NA	TRBD1	TGTGCCAGCGGGGACAGGGCCTTTCGCAGCTCCTACGAGCAGTACTTC	CASGDRAFRSSYEQYF
TRBV18	TRBJ1-5	NA	TRBD1	TGTGCCAGCTCCACAGGGGTGGATCAGCCCCAGCATTTT	CASSTGVDQPQHF
TRBV6-5	TRBJ2-3	NA	TRBD2	TGTGCCAGCAGCCGCGCGGGGGGCACAGATACGCAGTATTTT	CASSRAGGTDTQYF
TRBV19	TRBJ1-3	NA	NA	TGTGCCACCTCCTTAAAAAGCCTCTCTGGAAACACCATATATTTT	CATSLKSLSGNTIYF
TRBV7-2	TRBJ2-1	NA	NA	TGTGCCAGCAGCTTCGGCGGGGAGCAGTTCTTC	CASSFGGEQFF
TRBV5-1	TRBJ1-1	NA	NA	TGCGCCAGCAGCGGAGATCCCCGGGGTGGGACTGAAGCTTTCTTT	CASSGDPRGGTEAFF
TRBV14	TRBJ1-3	NA	TRBD1	TGTGCCAGCAGCCAACTATTACAGGGGGCCGAAAACACCATATATTTT	CASSQLLQGAENTIYF
TRBV5-4	TRBJ2-6	NA	TRBD1	TGTGCCAGCAGCTTGGGAGGGGGCTCCGGGGCCAACGTCCTGACTTTC	CASSLGGGSGANVLTF
TRBV6-5	TRBJ1-1	NA	NA	TGTGCCAGCGGCGGGGTAGGGGCTTTCTTT	CASGGVGAFF
TRBV7-9	TRBJ1-1	NA	NA	TGTGCCAGCAGCTTGCGGGCTGAAGGCACTGAAGCTTTCTTT	CASSLRAEGTEAFF
TRBV19	TRBJ2-1	NA	NA	TGTGCCAGTAGTTGGCAAACAGGAGCCTACAATGAGCAGTTCTTC	CASSWQTGAYNEQFF
TRBV30	TRBJ1-1	many	NA	TGTGCCTGGAGTCCTACTAGGGGGGGATTGTGGACTGAAGCTTTCTTT	CAWSPTRGGLWTEAFF
TRBV28	TRBJ1-5	NA	NA	TGTGCCAGCAGCCGATACCCGGGAGATAGCAATCAGCCCCAGCATTTT	CASSRYPGDSNQPQHF
TRBV14	TRBJ2-3	NA	NA	TGTGCCAGCAGAAGGCAGGGCCTTACAGATACGCAGTATTTT	CASRRQGLTDTQYF
TRBV27	TRBJ2-1	NA	TRBD1	TGTGCCAGTAAGGGACAGGGACTCTACAATGAGCAGTTCTTC	CASKGQGLYNEQFF
TRBV2	TRBJ2-3	NA	TRBD2	TGTGCCAGCAGAGGTCGGGGGGTTACCACAGATACGCAGTATTTT	CASRGRGVTTDTQYF
TRBV27	TRBJ1-1	NA	TRBD1	TGTGCCAGCAGTTTATCGAGGGGACAGGAAGCTTTCTTT	CASSLSRGQEAFF
TRBV18	TRBJ2-5	NA	NA	TGTGCCAGCTCATCGACATCCCAAGAGACCCAGTACTTC	CASSSTSQETQYF
TRBV7-2	TRBJ2-2	NA	TRBD2	TGTGCCAGCAGCGGGGGGGAGGCCGGGGAGCTGTTTTTT	CASSGGEAGELFF
TRBV15	TRBJ1-6	once	TRBD1	TGTGCCACCAGCAGAGCCGGGACAGGGAACTCACCCCTCCACTTT	CATSRAGTGNSPLHF
TRBV9	TRBJ2-5	NA	NA	TGTGCCAGCAGCAGGGACATCGGGGTCCTACAAGAGACCCAGTACTTC	CASSRDIGVLQETQYF
TRBV30	TRBJ1-2	NA	TRBD1	TGTGCCCGGCGCCGGACAGGGGCCCCTAACTATGGCTACACCTTC	CARRRTGAPNYGYTF
TRBV6-5	TRBJ1-1	NA	NA	TGTGCCAGCGGATGGGCCCTGAACACTGAAGCTTTCTTT	CASGWALNTEAFF
TRBV14	TRBJ2-7	few	NA	TGTGCCAGCAGCCCTCTGCCCAGCTCCTACGAGCAGTACTTC	CASSPLPSSYEQYF
TRBV12-5	TRBJ2-5	NA	TRBD2	TGTGCTAGTGGTTTGCGGGGGGGCCGAGAGACCCAGTACTTC	CASGLRGGRETQYF
TRBV2	TRBJ2-7	NA	NA	TGTGCCAGCAGGAGGAACTACGAGCAGTACTTC	CASRRNYEQYF
TRBV6-5	TRBJ2-7	NA	NA	TGTGCCAGCACCCCCCCGGGACACCCCTACGAGCAGTACTTC	CASTPPGHPYEQYF
TRBV6-5	TRBJ2-7	NA	TRBD1	TGTGCCAGCAGTAAACAGGGGATTTCCTACGAGCAGTACTTC	CASSKQGISYEQYF
TRBV30	TRBJ2-3	NA	NA	TGTGCCTGGACCTCCAAAATGGGGCCAGATACGCAGTATTTT	CAWTSKMGPDTQYF
TRBV5-5	TRBJ1-3	NA	NA	TGTGCCAGCACCACGGGGTTTGGAAACACCATATATTTT	CASTTGFGNTIYF
TRBV7-7	TRBJ2-1	NA	TRBD2	TGTGCCAGCAGCTTGGGACTAGCGGGGGGAGACAATGAGCAGTTCTTC	CASSLGLAGGDNEQFF
TRBV11-2	TRBJ2-2	NA	TRBD2	TGTGCCAGCAGCTTAGTTCGCGGGGGAGGCACCGGGGAGCTGTTTTTT	CASSLVRGGGTGELFF
TRBV6-5	TRBJ2-1	NA	NA	TGTGCCAGCAGTTATCCGGGATTGTCCTACAATGAGCAGTTCTTC	CASSYPGLSYNEQFF